The rows below give T cell receptor beta chains drawn from one sample of a study of blood T cell repertoires in COVID-19. Clones were sequenced by immunoSEQ multiplex PCR, and TCRdb holds only the in-frame ones, with some missing. The sample contains around 250,000 clones, 90% of which appear only once. The sample was PBMCs or T cells enriched from blood (not recorded which). The source of these receptors is a man aged 50 to 60 who had been exposed to COVID-19. Each CDR3 is given with its conserved first and last residue. Fields, in order: D gene, V gene, J gene, CDR3 protein. A D gene is named only where the DNA matches it firmly.

>.|TRBV4-2|TRBJ1-5
CASSQAGVNQPQHF
>TRBD1|TRBV18|TRBJ2-3
CASSPRPGTGAGTDTQYF
>TRBD1|TRBV4-1|TRBJ1-1
CASSQELSGGRHTEAFF
>.|TRBV4-1|TRBJ1-1
CASSRPGRGNTEAFF
>.|TRBV28|TRBJ1-3
CASSSIPGYTIYF
>.|TRBV5-6|TRBJ1-3
CASSLGTPNTIYF
>TRBD1|TRBV28|TRBJ1-2
CASSLSPRTGYYGYTF
>.|TRBV5-1|TRBJ2-3
CASSLRGGDTQYF
>.|TRBV5-1|TRBJ2-3
CASSPGHRTDTQYF
>TRBD1|TRBV3-1/TRBV3-2|TRBJ1-2
CASGHRDRGHYGYTF
>TRBD1|TRBV29-1|TRBJ1-1
CSVEQGGWTEAFF
>.|TRBV9|TRBJ1-2
CASSNKGGEYGYTF
>TRBD1|TRBV11-1|TRBJ1-2
CASSLEPGQSTYGYTF
>.|TRBV5-1|TRBJ2-4
CASSLAQGFSIQYF
>TRBD1|TRBV28|TRBJ1-2
CASNPGQLYGYTF
>.|TRBV7-9|TRBJ2-1
CASSGGVRTVDEQFF
>TRBD2|TRBV9|TRBJ2-2
CASSVRRESGTGELFF
>TRBD1|TRBV7-9|TRBJ2-2
CASSQGTGTNTGELFF
>.|TRBV11-2|TRBJ2-2
CASSGLRQHTGELFF
>.|TRBV5-5|TRBJ1-2
CASSLGGLGGSGYTF
>TRBD1|TRBV5-1|TRBJ2-7
CASSSSPDRGLYEQYF
>.|TRBV30|TRBJ2-1
CAWRRGERYNEQFF
>TRBD2|TRBV5-1|TRBJ2-1
CASSSGVAGYNEQFF
>.|TRBV10-3|TRBJ1-4
CAISESQGLHEKLFF
>TRBD1|TRBV6-6|TRBJ1-2
CASSPLRGRQGFDYGYTF
>.|TRBV28|TRBJ1-2
CASSLQTGSYGYTF
>.|TRBV18|TRBJ2-5
CASSPPGGLGETQYF
>.|TRBV5-1|TRBJ2-7
CASTQGREQYF
>TRBD1|TRBV6-4|TRBJ1-2
CASSDPSQGNYGYTF
>TRBD1|TRBV29-1|TRBJ1-1
CSVDPGTGSTEAFF